One and the same sample provided the 10 T cell receptor beta chains below, sequenced in a study of blood T cell repertoires in COVID-19. Assay used: immunoSEQ multiplex PCR; TCRdb lists only in-frame clones, some missing. Among roughly 250,000 clones listed, 91% were seen once. Sequenced input: PBMCs or T cells enriched from blood (not recorded which). These TCRs come from a human donor in a cohort exposed to, infected with or recovered from COVID-19 (not recorded which). The donor label of this sample is uncertain.

This rearrangement joins TRBV6-2 or TRBV6-3 to TRBJ2-1, with TRBD1 as a possible D gene (6 bases). CDR1 MNHEY and CDR2 SVGEGT come from the germline V gene. V gave up 0 bases and J gave up 2 bases, with 11 bases separating them. The CDR3 length is 16 residues. The CDR3 reads CASSYSRDKAYNEQFF. For the CDR3, the DNA is TGTGCCAGCAGTTACTCGAGGGACAAAGCCTACAATGAGCAGTTCTTC.

The rearrangement joins TRBV3-1 (or the pseudogene TRBV3-2) to TRBJ2-1; tentatively, D is TRBD2 (6 bases). The CDR3 has 16 residues. The germline V and J ends were trimmed by 1 base and 2 bases, with 12 bases remaining between them. CDR1 LGHDT and CDR2 YNNKEL come from the germline V gene (reference sequence). Written as DNA, the CDR3 is TGTGCCAGCAGCCAAGTTGGCGGGGCCCCCTACAATGAGCAGTTCTTC. Amino acids: CASSQVGGAPYNEQFF.

The CDR3 loop reads CASRPSGGITGELFF. As DNA, the CDR3 is TGTGCCTCCAGGCCTAGCGGGGGTATCACCGGGGAGCTGTTTTTT. This sequence joins TRBV6-5 and TRBJ2-2; 10 bases match TRBD2. The CDR3 consists of 15 residues. CDR1 is MNHEY and CDR2 is SVGAGI in the germline V gene. Trimming at V came to 11 bases and at J to 4 bases, leaving 10 bases not matched to a gene.

V usage is TRBV5-6 and J usage is TRBJ1-2; TRBD1 might be the D (6 bases). V was shortened by 0 bases and J by 4 bases, with 10 bases between the two germline ends. CDR1 and CDR2 (germline): SGHDT, YYEEEE. This CDR3 spans 14 amino acids. The CDR3 nucleotides read TGTGCCAGCAGCTTGGTCGGGGGGCCCTATGGCTACACCTTC. The encoded protein is CASSLVGGPYGYTF.

The V call is TRBV10-3, the J call TRBJ1-1; the match to TRBD1 covers 8 bases. Trimming removed 4 bases from V and 5 bases from J; junction bases left unmatched: 9. Germline-derived CDR1 and CDR2 are ENHRY and SYGVKD. This CDR3 has 15 amino acids. Here the CDR3 reads CAISAEQGGETEAFF. The CDR3 nucleotides read TGTGCCATCAGTGCCGAACAGGGGGGGGAAACTGAAGCTTTCTTT.

The chain links TRBV4-3 to TRBJ1-1, with D possibly being TRBD1 (5 bases). Per germline, CDR1 LGHNA and CDR2 YSLEER. Trimming took off 0 bases at V and 5 bases at J, with 13 bases between the two ends. The CDR3 loop spans 15 amino acids. The CDR3 DNA follows: TGCGCCAGCAGCCAAGATGGGGGGATCAGGACTGAAGCTTTCTTT. It translates to CASSQDGGIRTEAFF.

Here the CDR3 reads CASSLAPSTGELFF. The CDR3 DNA reads TGTGCCAGCAGCCTCGCGCCCTCCACCGGGGAGCTGTTTTTT. The rearrangement uses TRBV5-5 and TRBJ2-2, with D unclear. The CDR3 consists of 14 residues. V was trimmed by 4 bases and J by 4 bases, leaving 11 bases between them. Per germline, CDR1 SGHKS and CDR2 YYEKEE (reference sequence).

The V call is TRBV7-6, the J call TRBJ1-1; 8 nucleotides match TRBD1. The CDR3 totals 15 residues. Germline CDR1 reads SGHVS; CDR2 reads FNYEAQ. V was pared by 1 base and J by 6 bases, with 7 bases of the junction left unmatched. The CDR3 DNA reads TGTGCCAGCAGCTTAGGCGGACAGGGTGTCGCTGAAGCTTTCTTT. It is translated as CASSLGGQGVAEAFF.

V and J are TRBV5-6 and TRBJ1-6, with 9 nucleotides matching TRBD1. The CDR3 runs to 17 residues. The V and J ends lost 2 bases and 14 bases, in that order; junction bases with no gene match: 17. CDR1 is SGHDT, CDR2 YYEEEE, per germline. The CDR3 sequence is CASSFGDRAGGNVALHF. The CDR3 DNA reads as TGTGCCAGCAGCTTTGGGGACAGGGCCGGGGGAAATGTGGCCCTCCACTTT.

V usage is TRBV27 and J usage is TRBJ1-2; D is unclear. The germline CDR1 and CDR2 sequences are MNHEY and SMNVEV (reference sequence). Between the trimmed V and J ends, which lost 3 bases and 4 bases, there was a span of 12 bases. The CDR3 has 14 amino acids. The CDR3 nucleotides are TGTGCCAGCAGTTTCGCGGGCCAATCCTATGGCTACACCTTC. It is translated as CASSFAGQSYGYTF.